This T cell receptor beta chain was sequenced in a study of OX40 agonist ivuxolimab in advanced cancers. Study-level results: Expanded clones belonging to CD8+ T cells outnumbered, on average, those of CD4+. Nonresponders, in some cases, also had low normalized T-cell clonal expansion. Researchers did not establish what antigens the expanded peripheral T cells target. Doses of 0.1 to 3.0 mg/kg were accompanied by clonal expansion of CD4+ and CD8+ blood T cells by week 6.

About this clone itself: Its antigen remains unknown.

This CDR3 is 13 amino acids long. CDR1 and CDR2 (germline): MNHEY, SMNVEV (reference sequence). Clones were read by immunoSEQ multiplex PCR, and TCRdb kept only the in-frame ones, dropping some. Among 15,000 to 20,000 clones listed, 80% to 90% were seen once. This TCR was recovered from an adult with an advanced solid tumor such as melanoma, head and neck, liver or kidney cancer. The specimen was CD4+ or CD8+ T cells sorted from blood, collected in a trial of the OX40 agonist ivuxolimab. The chain combines TRBV27 with TRBJ2-5; D remains unclear. The J call may not be correct, given that the DNA end is closer to TRBJ2-7. The CDR3 loop is CASHRSIGYEQYF. CDR3 sequence (DNA): TGTGCCTCCCACCGGTCAATCGGGTACGAGCAGTACTTC.